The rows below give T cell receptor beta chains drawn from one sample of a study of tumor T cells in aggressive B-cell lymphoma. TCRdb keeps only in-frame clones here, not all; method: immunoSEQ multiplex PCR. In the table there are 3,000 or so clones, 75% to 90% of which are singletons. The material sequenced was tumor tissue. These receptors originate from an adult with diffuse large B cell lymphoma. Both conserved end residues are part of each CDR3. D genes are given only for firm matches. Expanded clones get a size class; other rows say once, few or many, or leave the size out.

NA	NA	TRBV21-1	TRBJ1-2	CASSKAERGYTF	TGTGCCAGCAGCAAAGCCGAACGGGGCTACACCTTC
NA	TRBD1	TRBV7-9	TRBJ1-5	CASSSDRGAGQPQHF	TGTGCCAGCAGCTCGGACAGGGGGGCGGGTCAGCCCCAGCATTTT
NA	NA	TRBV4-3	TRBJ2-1	CASSVGLYNEQFF	TGCGCCAGCAGCGTGGGGCTATACAATGAGCAGTTCTTC
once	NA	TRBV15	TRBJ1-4	CATSRNIPGNEKLFF	TGTGCCACCAGCAGAAACATCCCTGGTAATGAAAAACTGTTTTTT
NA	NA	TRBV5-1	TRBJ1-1	CASSLIRSTEAFF	TGCGCCAGCAGCTTAATTAGGAGCACTGAAGCTTTCTTT
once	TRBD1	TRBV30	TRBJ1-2	CAWSPATGGGWGNTF	TGTGCCTGGAGTCCGGCGACAGGGGGGGGATGGGGGAACACCTTC
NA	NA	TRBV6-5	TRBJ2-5	CASSYSPPRTRETQYF	TGTGCCAGCAGTTACTCACCGCCACGGACAAGGGAGACCCAGTACTTC
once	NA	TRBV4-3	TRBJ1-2	CASSQDRHGGDGYTF	TGCGCCAGCAGCCAAGATAGACACGGGGGGGATGGCTACACCTTC
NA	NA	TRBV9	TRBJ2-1	CASSGGTAYNEQFF	TGTGCCAGCAGCGGCGGGACTGCATACAATGAGCAGTTCTTC
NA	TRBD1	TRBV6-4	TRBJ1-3	CASSDSIKGTGRFGNTIYF	TGTGCCAGCAGTGACTCGATTAAAGGGACAGGGAGGTTTGGAAACACCATATATTTT
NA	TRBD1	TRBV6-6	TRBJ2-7	CASSSRDRGTYEQYF	TGTGCCAGCAGTAGCCGGGACAGGGGGACCTACGAGCAGTACTTC
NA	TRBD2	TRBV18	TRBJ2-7	CASSPPTSGSAEQYF	TGTGCCAGCTCACCACCAACTAGCGGGAGTGCCGAGCAGTATTTC
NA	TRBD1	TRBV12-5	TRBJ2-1	CASGPGTGGNEQFF	TGTGCTAGTGGTCCGGGGACAGGGGGCAATGAGCAGTTCTTC
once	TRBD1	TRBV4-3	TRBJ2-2	CASSQPSGTDTGELFF	TGCGCCAGCAGCCAGCCCTCCGGGACAGACACCGGGGAGCTGTTTTTT
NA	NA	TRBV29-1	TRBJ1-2	CSVDIQAQGGYTF	TGCAGCGTTGACATTCAGGCCCAGGGTGGCTACACCTTC
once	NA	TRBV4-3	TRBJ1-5	CASSQARGSNQPQHF	TGCGCCAGCAGCCAAGCCAGGGGTAGCAATCAGCCCCAGCATTTT